Following are 3 T cell receptor beta chains from one sample sequenced in a study of T cell responses to AZD1222 COVID-19 vaccine. Sequencing was performed with immunoSEQ multiplex PCR; in TCRdb, only in-frame clones are kept and a portion is missing. The data show about 86,000 clones, approximately 89% seen once. Sequenced material: peripheral blood, taken 28 days after the second AZD1222 dose. The receptor source for this set is an adult who received the AZD1222 COVID-19 vaccine.

The chain combines TRBV28 with TRBJ2-5; no clear D. With 3 bases removed from V and 4 bases from J, the gap between germline ends came to 12 bases. CDR1 MDHEN and CDR2 SYDVKM come from the germline V gene. The CDR3 has 14 amino acids. Here the CDR3 DNA reads TGTGCCAGCAGTTTTTTAGGTGCTGTAGAGACCCAGTACTTC. Translation gives CASSFLGAVETQYF.

DNA for the CDR3: TGCAGCGTTGAACTAGGAGGGGGTGAGACCCAGTACTTC. This encodes CSVELGGGETQYF. The rearrangement uses TRBV29-1 and TRBJ2-5; D possibly uses TRBD1 or TRBD2 (6 bases each). V was cut by 2 bases and J by 5 bases, with 12 bases left in between. This CDR3 contains 13 residues. CDR1 is SQVTM, CDR2 ANQGSEA, per germline.

The chain links TRBV5-5 to TRBJ1-2, with 12 bases matching TRBD1. V was pared by 0 bases and J by 5 bases, with 5 bases of the junction left unmatched. Germline V gene data show CDR1 as SGHKS and CDR2 as YYEKEE (reference sequence). The CDR3 has 16 residues. CDR3 nucleotide sequence: TGTGCCAGCAGCTTGGCTCCGGGACAGGGGGCTTATGGCTACACCTTC. Its protein product is CASSLAPGQGAYGYTF.